Following are 19 T cell receptor beta chains from one sample sequenced in a study of control samples from healthy donors and cancer patients. The repertoire was sequenced with immunoSEQ multiplex PCR; TCRdb's copy has only in-frame clones and lacks some. The sample includes roughly 73,000 clones, 80% to 95% of them seen just once. The sequencing input was blood. The origin of the receptors is a woman aged 55 to 70 in good health.

The chain carries TRBV6-1 and TRBJ1-4; no firm D call. The CDR3 is made up of 16 amino acids. The V gene's germline CDR1 is MNHNS and CDR2 SASEGT. Trimming cost V 0 bases and J 0 bases, with 8 bases left between them. The CDR3 sequence: CASSEAAAATNEKLFF. DNA of the CDR3: TGTGCCAGCAGTGAAGCCGCCGCCGCAACTAATGAAAAACTGTTTTTT.

This chain uses TRBV7-9 with TRBJ1-2; 9 bases map to TRBD1. V shed 5 bases and J 0 bases; nucleotides not matched to a gene: 10. The CDR3 runs 17 residues. CDR1 and CDR2 (germline): SEHNR, FQNEAQ (reference sequence). Here the CDR3 reads CASSNWDREVSNYGYTF. In DNA form, the CDR3 reads TGTGCCAGCAGCAATTGGGACAGGGAGGTTTCTAACTATGGCTACACCTTC. The full variable domain, rest sourced from reference TRBV7-9 and TRBJ1-2, is DTGVSQNPRHKITKRGQNVTFRCDPISEHNRLYWYRQTLGQGPEFLTYFQNEAQLEKSRLLSDRFSAERPKGSFSTLEIQRTEQGDSAMYLCASSNWDREVSNYGYTFGSGTRLTVV.

The chain couples TRBV10-3 to TRBJ1-1; no reliable D call. CDR3 length: 13 amino acids. In germline, CDR1 is ENHRY, CDR2 SYGVKD. V lost 7 bases and J 4 bases, leaving 13 bases between the germline ends. The DNA for the CDR3 is TGTGCCATCAAGGCTCTGGAGGGCACTGAAGCTTTCTTT. This encodes CAIKALEGTEAFF.

The V gene is TRBV6-5, the J gene TRBJ1-5, with 7 bases aligning to TRBD1. Germline CDR1 and CDR2: MNHEY and SVGAGI. Trimming at V came to 4 bases and at J to 4 bases, leaving 1 base not matched to a gene. The CDR3 sequence is 13 residues long. CDR3 sequence: CASSSQGNQPQHF. The DNA for the CDR3 is TGTGCCAGCAGTTCACAGGGGAATCAGCCCCAGCATTTT.

The chain carries TRBV3-1 (or the pseudogene TRBV3-2) and TRBJ1-5, with D perhaps TRBD1 (6 bases). Germline V CDR1 and CDR2: LGHDT, YNNKEL (reference sequence). The CDR3 consists of 14 residues. Trimming stripped 5 bases from V and 4 bases from J, with 12 bases between. Here the CDR3 DNA reads TGTGCCAGCAGCAATCAGGGGAGTAATCAGCCCCAGCATTTT. Translated, it gives CASSNQGSNQPQHF.

This clone has just one count. The CDR3 protein is CASSLSVGASGNTEAFF. CDR3 nucleotide sequence: TGTGCCAGCAGTTTATCGGTGGGCGCCTCCGGGAACACTGAAGCTTTCTTT. The V call is TRBV28, the J call TRBJ1-1, with D unclear. The germline V gene has CDR1 MDHEN and CDR2 SYDVKM. Deletions cut 1 base from V and 1 base from J, with 16 bases between. CDR3 length equals 17 residues.

The gene calls are TRBV24-1 and TRBJ1-2, with TRBD1 matching over 9 bases. This CDR3 has 13 amino acids. J lost 8 bases, V lost 4 bases, and 4 bases had no gene match. CDR1 and CDR2 from the germline V gene are KGHDR and SFDVKD. As DNA, the CDR3 is TGTGCCACCAGTGACTGGGACAGGGAAGGCTACACCTTC. Encoded protein: CATSDWDREGYTF.

The rearrangement uses TRBV24-1 and TRBJ1-5; TRBD1 matches 9 bases. The J segment lost 3 bases and the V segment lost 3 bases, leaving 5 bases of the junction unmatched. Germline CDR1 is KGHDR and CDR2 is SFDVKD. This CDR3 contains 16 residues. The CDR3 region is CATSDPGQGDNQPQHF. The CDR3 DNA is TGTGCCACCAGTGATCCGGGACAGGGCGACAATCAGCCCCAGCATTTT.

The V call is TRBV28, the J call TRBJ2-5; no reliable D call. The CDR3 is 15 residues long. Germline CDR1 is MDHEN and CDR2 is SYDVKM. V was pared by 7 bases and J by 1 base, with 16 bases between. In DNA form, the CDR3 reads TGTGCCAGCACCAACGACAAACGGTTCCAAGAGACCCAGTACTTC. It codes for CASTNDKRFQETQYF.

The chain carries TRBV3-1 (or the pseudogene TRBV3-2) and TRBJ2-7; D may match TRBD1 or TRBD2 (6 bases each). The CDR3 loop spans 13 amino acids. V was clipped by 7 bases and J by 0 bases, with 10 bases between them. From germline, CDR1 is LGHDT and CDR2 YNNKEL (reference sequence). The CDR3 nucleotides are TGTGCCAGCACCGGGGGACACTCCTACGAGCAGTACTTC. Translation: CASTGGHSYEQYF.

The rearrangement uses TRBV18 and TRBJ2-1; 10 bases line up with TRBD2. Losses at the gene ends were 3 bases for V and 9 bases for J; bases not matched to a gene: 8. The V gene's germline CDR1 is KGHSH and CDR2 LQKENI. This CDR3 is built from 15 residues. CDR3 DNA sequence: TGTGCCAGCTCACCTCTGGCTAGCGGGAGTGGTGAGCAGTTCTTC. Protein: CASSPLASGSGEQFF.

The chain has TRBV18 and TRBJ1-1; no clear D gene. The CDR3 extends over 14 amino acids. V lost 2 bases to trimming and J lost 0 bases, with 7 bases between them. In germline, CDR1 is KGHSH, CDR2 LQKENI. In DNA form, the CDR3 reads TGTGCCAGCTCACCATCGGACCTGAACACTGAAGCTTTCTTT. As protein: CASSPSDLNTEAFF.

This chain uses TRBV6-5 with TRBJ2-1, with 8 bases matching TRBD2. The V gene end was trimmed by 5 bases and the J gene end by 6 bases; junction bases not matched to a gene: 0. The CDR3 is 12 amino acids. The germline CDR1 and CDR2 sequences are MNHEY and SVGAGI. CDR3 amino acids: CASSLAGNEQFF. The DNA of the CDR3 is TGTGCCAGCAGTCTAGCGGGCAATGAGCAGTTCTTC.

This clone was observed once. The chain employs TRBV9 and TRBJ2-7; D possibly corresponds to TRBD1 (6 bases). There are 13 residues in the CDR3. The germline CDR1 and CDR2 sequences are SGDLS and YYNGEE. V was clipped by 5 bases and J by 6 bases, with 15 bases between them. The CDR3 loop is CASSKGDRLEQYF. In DNA, the CDR3 is TGTGCCAGCAGTAAGGGGGACCGCCTCGAGCAGTACTTC.

This chain joins TRBV21-1 and TRBJ2-5; the DNA was not used to check the table's D call, TRBD2. TRBV21-1 is flagged as a pseudogene. The CDR3 sequence is 15 residues long. CDR3 protein: CASSPKRDRDETQYF. The CDR3 bases are TGTGCCAGCAGCCCGAAACGCGACCGGGATGAGACCCAGTACTTC.

The rearrangement links TRBV7-3 to TRBJ2-1, with 13 nucleotides matching TRBD2. The CDR3 runs to 17 residues. In germline, CDR1 is SGHTA, CDR2 FQGTGA. Trimming took 5 bases from V and 5 from J; bases not matched to a gene: 9. CDR3 DNA: TGTGCCAGCAGCGAAGGACTAGCGGGAGTATCCAACAATGAGCAGTTCTTC. It encodes CASSEGLAGVSNNEQFF.

The rearrangement uses TRBV28 and TRBJ2-7, with D perhaps TRBD1 (6 bases). V was shortened by 4 bases and J by 2 bases, with 18 bases between the two germline ends. The CDR3 is 16 residues long. Germline V CDR1 and CDR2: MDHEN, SYDVKM. The CDR3 DNA reads as TGTGCCAGCAGTTCCCCCTGGGGGCATGAACCCTACGAGCAGTACTTC. Its protein is CASSSPWGHEPYEQYF. Full variable domain (missing parts from reference TRBV28 and TRBJ2-7): DVKVTQSSRYLVKRTGEKVFLECVQDMDHENMFWYRQDPGLGLRLIYFSYDVKMKEKGDIPEGYSVSREKKERFSLILESASTNQTSMYLCASSSPWGHEPYEQYFGPGTRLTVT.

The chain links TRBV5-1 to TRBJ1-1; perhaps TRBD1 as D (6 bases). Germline V gene sequence: CDR1 SGHRS, CDR2 YFSETQ. V was clipped by 0 bases and J by 3 bases, with 9 bases between them. This CDR3 is 14 amino acids long. The CDR3 here is CASSLVGGHTEAFF. CDR3 nucleotides: TGCGCCAGCAGCTTGGTGGGGGGCCACACTGAAGCTTTCTTT.

The rearrangement links TRBV5-6 to TRBJ2-1; D not resolved. Deletions cut 2 bases from V and 5 bases from J, with 8 bases between. This CDR3 is 13 amino acids long. Germline loops: CDR1 SGHDT, CDR2 YYEEEE. CDR3 coding DNA: TGTGCCAGCAGCTTTGGCAGAAACAATGAGCAGTTCTTC. This codes for CASSFGRNNEQFF.